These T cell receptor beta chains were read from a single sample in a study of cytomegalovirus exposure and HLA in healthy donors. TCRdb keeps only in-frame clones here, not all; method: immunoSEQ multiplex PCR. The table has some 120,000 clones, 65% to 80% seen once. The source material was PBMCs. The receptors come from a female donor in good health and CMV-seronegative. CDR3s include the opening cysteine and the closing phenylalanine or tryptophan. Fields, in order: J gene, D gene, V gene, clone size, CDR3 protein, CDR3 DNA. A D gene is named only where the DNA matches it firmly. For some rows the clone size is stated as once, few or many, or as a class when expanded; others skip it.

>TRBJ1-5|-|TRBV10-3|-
CAIKAGENQPQHF
TGTGCCATCAAGGCAGGGGAAAACCAGCCCCAGCATTTT
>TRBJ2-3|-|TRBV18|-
CASSLMPTADLTDTQYF
TGTGCCAGCTCCCTCATGCCCACAGCGGACCTCACAGATACGCAGTATTTT
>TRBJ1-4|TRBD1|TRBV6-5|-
CASRHGDRENEKLFF
TGTGCCAGCCGGCACGGGGACAGGGAAAATGAAAAACTGTTTTTT
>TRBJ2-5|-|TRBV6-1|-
CASSGRDQETQYF
TGTGCCAGCAGTGGCCGGGACCAAGAGACCCAGTACTTC
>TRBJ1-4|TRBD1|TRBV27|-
CASRLLGPGQGMVATNEKLFF
TGTGCCAGCAGGCTCCTAGGGCCGGGACAGGGGATGGTTGCAACTAATGAAAAACTGTTTTTT
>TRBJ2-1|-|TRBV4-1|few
CASSQSLANEQFF
TGCGCCAGCAGTCAGAGTCTAGCCAATGAGCAGTTCTTC
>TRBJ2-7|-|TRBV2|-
CASSEVAFYEQYF
TGTGCCAGCAGTGAAGTGGCTTTCTACGAGCAGTACTTC
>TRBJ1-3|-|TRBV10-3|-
CATTGGQKGNTIYF
TGTGCCACCACGGGGGGACAAAAAGGAAACACCATATATTTT
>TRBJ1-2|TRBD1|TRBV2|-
CASSEPGQGIAYGYTF
TGTGCCAGCAGTGAACCGGGACAGGGGATCGCATATGGCTACACCTTC
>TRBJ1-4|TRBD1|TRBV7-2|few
CASSPKQGANEKLFF
TGTGCCAGCAGTCCGAAACAGGGGGCTAATGAAAAACTGTTTTTT
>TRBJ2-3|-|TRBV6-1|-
CASTPDGGPFGAQYF
TGTGCCAGCACCCCTGACGGGGGGCCTTTTGGTGCGCAGTATTTT
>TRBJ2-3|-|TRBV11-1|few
CASSSVGDTQYF
TGTGCCAGCAGCTCCGTCGGGGATACGCAGTATTTT
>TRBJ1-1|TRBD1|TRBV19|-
CASSKGQGKMNTEAFF
TGTGCCAGTAGTAAGGGACAGGGTAAAATGAACACTGAAGCTTTCTTT
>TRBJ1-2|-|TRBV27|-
CASSSRGVYGYTF
TGTGCCAGCAGTTCTCGGGGGGTCTATGGCTACACCTTC
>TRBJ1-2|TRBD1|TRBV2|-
CASLRTGMPNYGYTF
TGTGCCAGCTTAAGGACAGGAATGCCTAACTATGGCTACACCTTC
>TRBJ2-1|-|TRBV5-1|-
CASSLVSGIYNEQFF
TGCGCCAGCAGCTTGGTATCCGGGATATACAATGAGCAGTTCTTC
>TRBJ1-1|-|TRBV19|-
CASSIATGPAFF
TGTGCCAGTAGTATAGCTACAGGGCCCGCTTTCTTT
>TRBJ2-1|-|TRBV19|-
CASSYGLEQFF
TGTGCCAGTAGTTATGGACTCGAGCAGTTCTTC
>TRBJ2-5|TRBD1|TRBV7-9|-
CASSPQDRGGETQYF
TGTGCCAGCAGTCCCCAGGACAGGGGTGGAGAGACCCAGTACTTC
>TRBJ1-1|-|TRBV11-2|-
CASSPLGAEAFF
TGTGCCAGCAGCCCCCTGGGCGCTGAAGCTTTCTTT
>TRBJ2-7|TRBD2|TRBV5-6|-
CASSLGLAGGREQYF
TGTGCCAGCAGCTTGGGTCTAGCGGGGGGGCGGGAGCAGTACTTC
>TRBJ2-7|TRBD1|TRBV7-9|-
CASSQTGGYEQYF
TGTGCCAGCAGCCAGACAGGGGGTTACGAGCAGTACTTC
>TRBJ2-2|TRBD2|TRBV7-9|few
CASTIAGAGELFF
TGTGCCAGCACGATAGCGGGGGCCGGGGAGCTGTTTTTT
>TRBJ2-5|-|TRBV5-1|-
CASSPRVQETQYF
TGCGCCAGCAGCCCCCGGGTTCAAGAGACCCAGTACTTC
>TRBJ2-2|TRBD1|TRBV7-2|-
CASSPETGLAGELFF
TGTGCCAGCAGCCCGGAGACAGGGCTCGCCGGGGAGCTGTTTTTT
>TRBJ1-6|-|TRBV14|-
CASSFLSGDSPLHF
TGTGCCAGCAGCTTCTTATCCGGTGATTCACCCCTCCACTTT
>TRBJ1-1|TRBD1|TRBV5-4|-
CASRRTGNTEAFF
TGTGCCAGCCGCCGGACAGGGAACACTGAAGCTTTCTTT
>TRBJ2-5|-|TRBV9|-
CASSGRPKQETQYF
TGTGCCAGCAGCGGGCGGCCTAAACAAGAGACCCAGTACTTC
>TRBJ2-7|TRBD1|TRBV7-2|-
CASSLGGRGTGGLYYEQYF
TGTGCCAGCAGCTTAGGGGGCCGGGGGACAGGGGGCCTATATTACGAGCAGTACTTC
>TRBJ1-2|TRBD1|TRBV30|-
CARDQGAHGYTF
TGTGCCCGCGACCAGGGGGCCCATGGCTACACCTTC
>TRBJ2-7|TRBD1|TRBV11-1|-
CASSQLRDRATYEQYF
TGTGCCAGCAGCCAACTCCGGGACAGGGCAACCTACGAGCAGTACTTC
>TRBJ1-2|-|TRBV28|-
CASSLAIYGYTF
TGTGCCAGCAGTTTGGCCATCTATGGCTACACCTTC
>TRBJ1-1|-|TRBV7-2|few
CASRARSDNTEAFF
TGTGCCAGCAGAGCCCGAAGTGATAACACTGAAGCTTTCTTT
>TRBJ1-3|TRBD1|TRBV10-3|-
CAISNPGQGENTIYF
TGTGCCATCAGTAACCCGGGACAGGGTGAAAACACCATATATTTT
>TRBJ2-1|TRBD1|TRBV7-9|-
CASSSGTGVRAEQFF
TGTGCCAGCAGCTCCGGGACAGGGGTACGCGCTGAGCAGTTCTTC
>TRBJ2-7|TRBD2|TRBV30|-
CAWLTSGGSEQYF
TGTGCCTGGTTGACTAGCGGGGGGTCCGAGCAGTACTTC
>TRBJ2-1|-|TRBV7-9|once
CASSSNSGPGYEQFF
TGTGCCAGCAGCTCAAACAGCGGGCCTGGCTATGAGCAGTTCTTC
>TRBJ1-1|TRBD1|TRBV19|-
CASSNRQGGYPEAFF
TGTGCCAGTAGTAATCGACAGGGGGGATATCCTGAAGCTTTCTTT
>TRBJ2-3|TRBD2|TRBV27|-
CASSFSLAGDPSTDTQYF
TGTGCCAGCAGTTTCTCCCTAGCGGGGGACCCTAGCACAGATACGCAGTATTTT
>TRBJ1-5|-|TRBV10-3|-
CAISVPNPPRTRHSNQPQHF
TGTGCCATCAGTGTCCCTAACCCCCCGCGGACACGACATAGCAATCAGCCCCAGCATTTT
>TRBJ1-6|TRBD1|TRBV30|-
CACKDRVNSPLHF
TGTGCCTGTAAGGACAGGGTTAATTCACCCCTCCACTTT
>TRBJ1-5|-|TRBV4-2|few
CASSQVTDEWLGDQPQHF
TGTGCCAGCAGCCAAGTGACGGATGAGTGGCTCGGGGATCAGCCCCAGCATTTT
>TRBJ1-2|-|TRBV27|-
CASSLVGDINYGYTF
TGTGCCAGCAGTTTGGTAGGGGACATTAACTATGGCTACACCTTC
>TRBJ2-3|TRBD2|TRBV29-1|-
CSVEDRLALSTDTQYF
TGCAGCGTTGAAGATCGACTAGCGCTAAGCACAGATACGCAGTATTTT
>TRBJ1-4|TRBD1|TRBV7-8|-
CASSLGQGGTNEKLFF
TGTGCCAGCAGCTTAGGACAGGGCGGAACTAATGAAAAACTGTTTTTT
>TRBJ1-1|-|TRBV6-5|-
CASSPRGQNTEAFF
TGTGCCAGCAGCCCAAGGGGACAGAACACTGAAGCTTTCTTT
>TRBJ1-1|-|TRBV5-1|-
CASSFGHGNTEAFF
TGCGCCAGCAGCTTCGGACATGGGAACACTGAAGCTTTCTTT
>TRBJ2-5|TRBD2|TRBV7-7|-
CASSLAVGGAQYF
TGTGCTAGCAGCTTAGCGGTCGGGGGGGCCCAGTACTTC
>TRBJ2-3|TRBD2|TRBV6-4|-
CASSESSGSTDTQYF
TGTGCCAGCAGCGAGTCTAGCGGTAGCACAGATACGCAGTATTTT
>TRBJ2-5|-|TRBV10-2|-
CASKARDEETQYF
TGCGCCAGCAAGGCGCGGGATGAGGAGACCCAGTACTTC
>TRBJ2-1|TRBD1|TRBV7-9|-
CASSSRPGTGVDNEQFF
TGTGCCAGCAGCTCACGTCCCGGGACAGGGGTCGACAATGAGCAGTTCTTC